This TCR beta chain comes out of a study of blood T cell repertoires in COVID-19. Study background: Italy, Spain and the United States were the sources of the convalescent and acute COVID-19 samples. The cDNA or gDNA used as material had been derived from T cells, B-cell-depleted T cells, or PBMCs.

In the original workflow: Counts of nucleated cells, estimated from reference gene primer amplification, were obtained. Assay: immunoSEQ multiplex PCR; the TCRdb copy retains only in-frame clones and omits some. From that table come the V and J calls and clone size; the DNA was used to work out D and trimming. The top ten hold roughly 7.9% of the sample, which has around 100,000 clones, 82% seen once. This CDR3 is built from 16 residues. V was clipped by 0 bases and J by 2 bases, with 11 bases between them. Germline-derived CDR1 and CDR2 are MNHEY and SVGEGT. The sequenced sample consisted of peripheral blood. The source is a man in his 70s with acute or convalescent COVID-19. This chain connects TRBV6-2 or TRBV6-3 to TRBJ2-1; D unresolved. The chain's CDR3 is CASSYSTQSPYNEQFF. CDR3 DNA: TGTGCCAGCAGTTACTCGACTCAGTCACCCTACAATGAGCAGTTCTTC.